This T cell receptor beta chain was sequenced during a study of cytomegalovirus exposure and HLA in healthy donors. 60 Vbeta and 13 Jbeta primers were used in PCR. Profiling relied on immunoSEQ multiplex PCR, and the TCRdb table lists in-frame clones only, not all of them. This repertoire shows approximately 120,000 clones, less than 80% found once; its top ten account for more than 1.5%. The CDR3 loop spans 13 amino acids. The V and J ends lost 6 bases and 6 bases, in that order; junction bases with no gene match: 2. Germline assignment: CDR1 SNHLY and CDR2 FYNNEI. The sequencing sample was made of PBMCs. The rearrangement joins TRBV2 to TRBJ2-2, with TRBD1 matching over 9 bases. This receptor was identified in a man aged 50 to 60 in good health and CMV-seronegative. Written as DNA, the CDR3 is TGTGCCAGCAGGGACAGGGGAGCCGGGGAGCTGTTTTTT. This gives the protein CASRDRGAGELFF. Supplemented by reference TRBV2 and TRBJ2-2, the full variable domain reads EPEVTQTPSHQVTQMGQEVILRCVPISNHLYFYWYRQILGQKVEFLVSFYNNEISEKSEIFDDQFSVERPDGSNFTLKIRSTKLEDSAMYFCASRDRGAGELFFGEGSRLTVL.